This TCR beta chain was identified in a study of healthy donors' naive CD4 and CD8 T cells. Overall study findings and caveats: A reported CD4+/CD8+ bias affected most V and J genes in naive cells. Positive CDR3 charge linked to CD4+ cells, negative to CD8+ cells.

TCR libraries were built from approximately 490 ng of total RNA by linear amplification. Methods used by the authors: From a few healthy donors, just under 80,000 rearranged TCR alpha transcripts were sequenced. TCRdb reanalysed the reads using MiXCR and keeps one entry per CDR3 protein. TCRdb, rather than the study authors, made the V and J calls. The sample has about 180,000 distinct CDR3 sequences; about 74% are singletons. The germline V gene encodes CDR1 KGHDR and CDR2 SFDVKD. Trimming left V 3 bases short and J 2 bases short, with 9 bases between. There are 14 residues in the CDR3. Turning to this clonotype: As yet, its antigen is unknown.

The clonotype comes from a pool of human donors in good health; the sample pools cells from several healthy donors. The sequenced material came from naive CD4+ and CD8+ T cells sorted from blood, pooled from several donors. The V call is TRBV24-1, the J call TRBJ1-2, with D unclear. The CDR3 is CATSDGASNYGYTF. In DNA form, the CDR3 reads TGTGCCACCAGTGATGGAGCTTCCAACTATGGCTACACCTTC.